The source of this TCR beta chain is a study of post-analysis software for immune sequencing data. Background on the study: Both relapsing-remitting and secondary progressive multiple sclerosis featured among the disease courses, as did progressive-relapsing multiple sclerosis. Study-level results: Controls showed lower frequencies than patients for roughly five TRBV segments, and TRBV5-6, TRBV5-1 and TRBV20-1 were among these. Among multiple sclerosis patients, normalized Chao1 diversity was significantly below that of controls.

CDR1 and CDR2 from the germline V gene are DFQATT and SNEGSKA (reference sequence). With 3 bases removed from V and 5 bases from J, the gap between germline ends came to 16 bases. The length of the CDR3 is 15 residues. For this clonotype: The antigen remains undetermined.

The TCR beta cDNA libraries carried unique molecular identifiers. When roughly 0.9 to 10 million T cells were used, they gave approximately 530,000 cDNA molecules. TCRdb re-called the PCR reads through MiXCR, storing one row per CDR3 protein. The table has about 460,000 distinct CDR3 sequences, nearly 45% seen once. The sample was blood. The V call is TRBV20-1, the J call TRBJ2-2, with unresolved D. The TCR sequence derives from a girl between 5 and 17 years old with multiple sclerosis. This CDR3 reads CSASKSGVGTGELFF. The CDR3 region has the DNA TGCAGTGCTAGTAAATCCGGAGTGGGGACCGGGGAGCTGTTTTTT.